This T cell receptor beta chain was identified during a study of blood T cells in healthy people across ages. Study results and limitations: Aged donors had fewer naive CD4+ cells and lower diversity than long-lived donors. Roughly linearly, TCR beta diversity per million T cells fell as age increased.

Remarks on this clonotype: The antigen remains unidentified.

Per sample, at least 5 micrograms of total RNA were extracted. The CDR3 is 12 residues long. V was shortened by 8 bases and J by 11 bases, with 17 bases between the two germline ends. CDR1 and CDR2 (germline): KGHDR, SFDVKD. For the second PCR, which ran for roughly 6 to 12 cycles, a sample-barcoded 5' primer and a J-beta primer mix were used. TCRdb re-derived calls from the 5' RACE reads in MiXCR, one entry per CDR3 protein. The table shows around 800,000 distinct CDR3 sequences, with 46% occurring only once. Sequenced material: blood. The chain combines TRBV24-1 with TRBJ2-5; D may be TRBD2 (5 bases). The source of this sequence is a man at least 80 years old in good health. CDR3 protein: CATMDWGAEQYF. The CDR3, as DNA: TGTGCCACCATGGATTGGGGAGCTGAGCAGTACTTC.